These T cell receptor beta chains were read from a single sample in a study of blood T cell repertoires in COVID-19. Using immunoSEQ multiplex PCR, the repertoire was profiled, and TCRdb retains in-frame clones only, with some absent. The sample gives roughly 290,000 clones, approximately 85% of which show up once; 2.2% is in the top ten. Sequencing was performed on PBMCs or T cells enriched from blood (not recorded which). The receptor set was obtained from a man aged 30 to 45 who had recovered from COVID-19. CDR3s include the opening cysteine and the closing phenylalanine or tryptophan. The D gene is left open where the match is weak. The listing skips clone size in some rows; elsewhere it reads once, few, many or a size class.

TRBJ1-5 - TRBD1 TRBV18 CASSPRDRDQPQHF TGTGCCAGCTCACCGAGAGACAGGGATCAGCCCCAGCATTTT
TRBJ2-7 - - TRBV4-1 CASSQDRWSEQYF TGCGCCAGCAGCCAAGATCGGTGGAGCGAGCAGTACTTC
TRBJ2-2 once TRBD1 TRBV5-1 CASSRDRLNTGELFF TGCGCCAGCAGTCGGGACAGGTTGAACACCGGGGAGCTGTTTTTT
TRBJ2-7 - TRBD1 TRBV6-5 CASREGQGHFYEQYF TGTGCCAGCAGGGAGGGACAGGGACATTTCTACGAGCAGTACTTC
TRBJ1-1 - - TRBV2 CASSPRNTEAFF TGTGCCAGCAGCCCCAGGAACACTGAAGCTTTCTTT
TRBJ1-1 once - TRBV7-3 CASSLSAGDRTEAFF TGTGCCAGCAGCTTATCGGCCGGGGATCGAACTGAAGCTTTCTTT
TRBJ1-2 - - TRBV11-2 CASRQGLIYGYTF TGTGCCAGCAGACAGGGTTTAATCTATGGCTACACCTTC
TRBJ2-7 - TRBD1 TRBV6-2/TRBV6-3 CASSYEDRDEQYF TGTGCCAGCAGTTACGAAGACAGGGACGAGCAGTACTTC
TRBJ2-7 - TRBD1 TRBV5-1 CASSPGGTGWDYEQYF TGCGCCAGCAGCCCTGGAGGGACAGGGTGGGACTACGAGCAGTACTTC
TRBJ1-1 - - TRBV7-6 CASSLSGMNTEAFF TGTGCCAGCAGCTTAAGTGGCATGAACACTGAAGCTTTCTTT
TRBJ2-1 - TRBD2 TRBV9 CASSLSGGYNEQFF TGTGCCAGCAGTCTTAGCGGGGGTTACAATGAGCAGTTCTTC
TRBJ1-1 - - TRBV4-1 CASSQDGGRNTEAFF TGCGCCAGCAGCCAAGATGGGGGCAGGAACACTGAAGCTTTCTTT
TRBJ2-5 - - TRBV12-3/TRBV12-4 CASSLFSETQYF TGTGCCAGCAGTTTATTCTCAGAGACCCAGTACTTC
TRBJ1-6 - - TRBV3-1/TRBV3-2 CASSQAGLLHF TGTGCCAGCAGCCAAGCTGGCCTCCTCCACTTT
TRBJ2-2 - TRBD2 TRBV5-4 CASSSGGVYTGELFF TGTGCCAGCAGCTCGGGAGGGGTGTACACCGGGGAGCTGTTTTTT
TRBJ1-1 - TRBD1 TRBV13 CASSPEDRVATEAFF TGTGCCAGCAGCCCAGAGGACAGGGTGGCCACTGAAGCTTTCTTT
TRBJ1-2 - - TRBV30 CAWSALPGGAKNYGYTF TGTGCCTGGAGTGCACTACCTGGGGGCGCTAAGAACTATGGCTACACCTTC
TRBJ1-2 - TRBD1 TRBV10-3 CAIRQGAAGGYTF TGTGCCATCAGACAGGGGGCAGCGGGAGGCTACACCTTC
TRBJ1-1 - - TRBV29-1 CSVGSVQGSTEAFF TGCAGCGTTGGATCAGTACAGGGCAGCACTGAAGCTTTCTTT
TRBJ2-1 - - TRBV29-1 CSVVTSWNEQFF TGCAGCGTTGTTACTAGCTGGAATGAGCAGTTCTTC
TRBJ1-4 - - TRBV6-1 CASSETRSNEKLFF TGTGCCAGCAGTGAAACACGAAGTAATGAAAAACTGTTTTTT
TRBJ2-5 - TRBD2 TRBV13 CASTPGLAELGTQYF TGTGCCAGCACCCCGGGACTAGCGGAGCTTGGGACCCAGTACTTC
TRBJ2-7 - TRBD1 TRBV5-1 CASSPQGTAYEQYF TGCGCCAGCAGCCCACAGGGGACAGCCTACGAGCAGTACTTC
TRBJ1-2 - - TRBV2 CASSEGRTVYGYTF TGTGCCAGCAGTGAAGGTAGAACGGTATATGGCTACACCTTC
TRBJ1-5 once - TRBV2 CASSGSGDQPQHF TGTGCCAGCAGTGGATCGGGAGATCAGCCCCAGCATTTT
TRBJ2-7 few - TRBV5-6 CASSRRTYEQYF TGTGCCAGCAGCAGACGGACTTACGAGCAGTACTTC
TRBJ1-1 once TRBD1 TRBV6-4 CASRETGVRNTEAFF TGTGCCAGCAGAGAAACAGGGGTGAGGAACACTGAAGCTTTCTTT
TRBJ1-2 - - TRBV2 CASSTEQSYGYTF TGTGCCAGCAGTACCGAACAGAGCTATGGCTACACCTTC
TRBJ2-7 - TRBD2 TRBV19 CASSIGLAVNEQYF TGTGCCAGTAGTATTGGGCTAGCGGTAAACGAGCAGTACTTC
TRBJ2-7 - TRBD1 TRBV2 CASSALGQGYEQYF TGTGCCAGCAGTGCTTTGGGACAGGGCTACGAGCAGTACTTC
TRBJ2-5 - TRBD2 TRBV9 CASSPTSGGKQETQYF TGTGCCAGCAGCCCCACTAGCGGGGGGAAACAAGAGACCCAGTACTTC
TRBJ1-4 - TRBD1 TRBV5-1 CASSITGGEVNEKLFF TGCGCCAGCAGCATAACAGGGGGCGAGGTTAATGAAAAACTGTTTTTT
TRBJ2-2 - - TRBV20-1 CSASSAGGTGELFF TGCAGTGCTAGTTCGGCAGGGGGGACCGGGGAGCTGTTTTTT
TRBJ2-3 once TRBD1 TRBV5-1 CASSSTGEPGTDTQYF TGCGCCAGCAGCTCGACAGGGGAACCGGGGACAGATACGCAGTATTTT
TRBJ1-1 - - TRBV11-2 CASSLPLSEAFF TGTGCCAGCAGCTTACCCCTCTCTGAAGCTTTCTTT
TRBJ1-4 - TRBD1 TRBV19 CASSIGRFGRGTANEKLFF TGTGCCAGTAGTATAGGGAGATTTGGCAGGGGGACAGCTAATGAAAAACTGTTTTTT
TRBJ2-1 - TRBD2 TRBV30 CAWSERGWDNEQFF TGTGCCTGGAGCGAGCGGGGATGGGACAATGAGCAGTTCTTC
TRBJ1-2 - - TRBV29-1 CSLSEGYGYTF TGCAGCCTCTCTGAGGGCTATGGCTACACCTTC
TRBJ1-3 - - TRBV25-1 CASSEVLLAGRNTIYF TGTGCCAGCAGTGAAGTACTGCTGGCAGGGAGAAACACCATATATTTT
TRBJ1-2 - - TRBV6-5 CASRKQGYGYTF TGTGCCAGCAGAAAACAGGGATATGGCTACACCTTC
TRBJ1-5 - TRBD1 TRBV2 CASSSNRGRDQPQHF TGTGCCAGCAGTTCAAACAGGGGCCGGGATCAGCCCCAGCATTTT
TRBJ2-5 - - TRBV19 CASSMGQGYQETQYF TGTGCCAGTAGTATGGGGCAGGGATACCAAGAGACCCAGTACTTC
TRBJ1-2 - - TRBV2 CASSEAASSLPPYGYTF TGTGCCAGCAGTGAAGCGGCTTCTTCTCTCCCCCCGTACGGCTACACCTTC
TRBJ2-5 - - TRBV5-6 CASSFQGRYQETQYF TGTGCCAGCAGCTTCCAGGGGAGATACCAAGAGACCCAGTACTTC
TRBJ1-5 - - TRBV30 CAWNGDSRNQPQHF TGTGCCTGGAACGGTGACAGTCGAAATCAGCCCCAGCATTTT
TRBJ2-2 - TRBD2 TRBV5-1 CASSLADRGAGELFF TGCGCCAGCAGCTTGGCGGACCGGGGGGCCGGGGAGCTGTTTTTT
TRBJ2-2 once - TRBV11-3 CASSLSTSGELFF TGTGCCAGCAGCTTAAGCACTTCTGGGGAGCTGTTTTTT
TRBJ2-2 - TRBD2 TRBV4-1 CASSQEGTSGAANTGELFF TGCGCCAGCAGCCAAGAAGGGACTAGCGGGGCTGCGAACACCGGGGAGCTGTTTTTT
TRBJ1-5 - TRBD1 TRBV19 CASSGDRGLGNQPQHF TGTGCCAGTAGTGGGGACAGGGGGCTTGGGAATCAGCCCCAGCATTTT
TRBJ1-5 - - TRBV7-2 CASSLVQGPNQPQHF TGTGCCAGCAGCTTAGTACAGGGACCCAATCAGCCCCAGCATTTT
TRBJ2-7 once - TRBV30 CAWGTGLGSYEQYF TGTGCCTGGGGAACAGGGTTAGGGTCCTACGAGCAGTACTTC
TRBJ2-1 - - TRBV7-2 CASSSLGLPNNEQFF TGTGCCAGCAGCTCCCTAGGACTACCTAACAATGAGCAGTTCTTC